This T cell receptor (beta chain) came from a study of blood T cell repertoires in COVID-19. Profiled with immunoSEQ multiplex PCR; TCRdb holds only in-frame clones, not every one. The sample holds some 270,000 clones, around 85% seen once. This CDR3 has 13 amino acids. Between the trimmed V and J ends, which lost 7 bases and 6 bases, there was a span of 12 bases. Per the germline V gene, CDR1 is SNHLY and CDR2 is FYNNEI. Sequenced sample: peripheral blood. The sequence was obtained from a human donor with COVID-19, enrolled during active disease. The donor label of this sample is uncertain. The chain is built from TRBV2 and TRBJ1-4; tentatively, D is TRBD1 (5 bases). CDR3 in amino acids: CASKTERDEKLFF. Written as DNA, the CDR3 is TGTGCCAGCAAGACAGAGCGGGATGAAAAACTGTTTTTT.